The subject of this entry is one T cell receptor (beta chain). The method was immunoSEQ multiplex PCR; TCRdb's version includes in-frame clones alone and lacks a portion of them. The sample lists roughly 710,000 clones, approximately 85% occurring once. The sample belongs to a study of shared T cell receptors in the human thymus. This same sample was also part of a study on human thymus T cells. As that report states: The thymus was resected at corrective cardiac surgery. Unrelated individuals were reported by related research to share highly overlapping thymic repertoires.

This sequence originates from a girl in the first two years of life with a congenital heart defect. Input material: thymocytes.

CDR3 in amino acids: CASSYSGQGNNEQFF. DNA for the CDR3: TGTGCCAGCAGTTACTCAGGACAGGGGAACAATGAGCAGTTCTTC. The rearrangement links TRBV6-6 to TRBJ2-1; 9 bases align to TRBD1. Germline V CDR1 and CDR2: MNHNY, SVGAGI (reference sequence). With V trimmed by 0 bases and J by 5 bases, 2 bases remained unmatched. This CDR3 spans 15 amino acids.